This TCR beta chain was sequenced in a study of T cells in Graves' hyperthyroidism and ophthalmopathy. General observations from the study: Most thyroid clonotypes that were expanded above 0.001 also turned up in blood. A model of 13 V-J pairs discriminated ophthalmopathy from stable hyperthyroidism.

Amplified TCR beta CDR3 regions came from RNA transcripts. The HTBI primer set served for first-round RT-PCR of the TCR CDR3. TCRdb reprocessed the multiplex PCR reads via MiXCR and lists one record per CDR3 protein. The sample lists 600,000 to 850,000 distinct CDR3 sequences; approximately 19% were seen once. A remark on this clonotype: Its antigen is still unknown.

Uncontrolled infections, other autoimmune diseases, pregnancy or lactation led to exclusion of patients. Blood from later-ophthalmopathy patients was taken at first hyperthyroidism diagnosis. Specimen: blood. The receptor was derived from a woman between 45 and 60 years old with Graves' hyperthyroidism that later progressed to Graves' ophthalmopathy.

The CDR3 is CASSHRGVETEAFF. For the CDR3, the DNA is TGTGCCAGCAGCCACCGGGGGGTCGAGACTGAAGCTTTCTTT. This chain joins TRBV28 and TRBJ1-1; D might be TRBD1 (5 bases). V was shortened by 6 bases and J by 5 bases, with 16 bases between the two germline ends. The CDR3 loop spans 14 amino acids. From germline, CDR1 is MDHEN and CDR2 SYDVKM.